This entry lists 19 T cell receptor beta chains sequenced from one sample in a study of shared clonotypes between healthy human individuals. Naive CD8 cells were CD45RO-negative, positively selected for CCR7, excluding terminally differentiated effector memory CD45RA+ cells. Method: immunoSEQ multiplex PCR; TCRdb's copy keeps in-frame clones and lacks some. The sample has some 2.1 million clones, roughly 94% seen once; the top ten hold about 1.1%. Sequenced input: naive CD8+ T cells sorted from blood. The receptor source for this set is a man aged 18 to 30 in good health.

The chain uses TRBV25-1 and TRBJ2-3, with 8 nucleotides matching TRBD2. The V and J ends lost 5 bases and 2 bases, in that order; junction bases with no gene match: 12. CDR3 length: 17 residues. In germline, CDR1 is MGHDK, CDR2 SYGVNS. This CDR3 is CASSREDGRAFTDTQYF. CDR3 bases: TGTGCCAGCAGTCGGGAGGACGGGAGGGCGTTCACAGATACGCAGTATTTT.

CDR3 nucleotide sequence: TGTGCCAGCAGCCACTCGCTCAGTGGAAACACCATATATTTT. This sequence encodes CASSHSLSGNTIYF. This sequence joins TRBV7-9 and TRBJ1-3; the D is unclear. V was cut by 5 bases and J by 3 bases, with 11 bases left in between. Germline V lookup: CDR1 SEHNR, CDR2 FQNEAQ (reference sequence). The CDR3 has 14 amino acids.

This clone is a singleton in its sample. CDR3 amino acids: CASSSRHSTDTQYF. The CDR3 coding sequence is TGTGCCAGCAGTTCCCGACATTCTACAGATACGCAGTATTTT. The chain joins TRBV6-6 to TRBJ2-3, with D uncertain. The CDR3 totals 14 residues. Trimming pared 4 bases from V and 3 bases from J, leaving 11 bases between. Germline CDR1 and CDR2: MNHNY and SVGAGI (reference sequence).

The chain uses TRBV5-8 and TRBJ2-1; D might be TRBD1 (5 bases). Germline assignment: CDR1 SGHTS and CDR2 YDEGEE. V was shortened by 3 bases and J by 8 bases, with 15 bases between the two germline ends. The CDR3 runs 14 residues. In nucleotides, the CDR3 is TGTGCCAGCAGCTCGGAACAGGCTACGCATGAGCAGTTCTTC. Translated, it gives CASSSEQATHEQFF.

The chain is built from TRBV27 and TRBJ1-1, with D possibly matching TRBD1 (5 bases). Per the germline V gene, CDR1 is MNHEY and CDR2 is SMNVEV (reference sequence). V gave up 3 bases and J gave up 6 bases, with 14 bases separating them. The CDR3 runs to 14 residues. CDR3 protein: CASSFGGEFAEAFF. DNA of the CDR3: TGTGCCAGCAGTTTCGGGGGAGAGTTCGCTGAAGCTTTCTTT.

The rearrangement joins TRBV21-1 to TRBJ1-1. TRBV21-1 is an annotated pseudogene. The CDR3 length is 15 residues. Written as DNA, the CDR3 is TGTGCCAGCAGCATCCGGCACGGGGGGAACACTGAAGCTTTCTTT. Translation: CASSIRHGGNTEAFF.

The chain has TRBV19 and TRBJ1-4; D unresolved. The germline V and J ends were trimmed by 4 bases and 0 bases, with 12 bases remaining between them. Per the germline V gene, CDR1 is LNHDA and CDR2 is SQIVND (reference sequence). The CDR3 extends over 16 amino acids. CDR3 region: CASSTRRLPTNEKLFF. The CDR3 coding sequence is TGTGCCAGTAGTACCCGACGGCTACCAACTAATGAAAAACTGTTTTTT.

The chain has TRBV11-2 and TRBJ2-5; 9 bases are a match to TRBD2. Germline V gene sequence: CDR1 SGHAT, CDR2 FQNNGV. The V and J ends lost 2 bases and 2 bases, in that order; junction bases with no gene match: 9. This CDR3 comprises 17 residues. Written as DNA, the CDR3 is TGTGCCAGCAGCTTATCCTTAGGAACTAGCGGGCAAGAGACCCAGTACTTC. Amino acids: CASSLSLGTSGQETQYF.

The gene calls are TRBV6-5 and TRBJ2-1, with TRBD2 matching over 7 bases. The junction had 12 bases not matched to a gene; V was cut back by 5 bases and J by 8 bases. This CDR3 contains 15 residues. CDR1 MNHEY and CDR2 SVGAGI come from the germline V gene. CDR3: CASSGWREWEDEQFF. The CDR3 bases are TGTGCCAGCAGTGGATGGCGGGAGTGGGAGGATGAGCAGTTCTTC.

The rearrangement uses TRBV30 and TRBJ2-7; possible D gene TRBD1, 6 bases. The CDR3 contains 15 residues. From germline, CDR1 is GTSNPN and CDR2 SVGIG (reference sequence). V lost 5 bases, J lost 2 bases, and 19 bases lay in between. The CDR3 DNA reads TGTGCCTGGGCCCTATCAGGGGAACTTCCCTACGAGCAGTACTTC. This translates into CAWALSGELPYEQYF.

The chain links TRBV10-2 to TRBJ1-6; TRBD1 might be the D (5 bases). The CDR3 runs 16 residues. Per germline, CDR1 WSHSY and CDR2 SAAADI. Trimming took off 3 bases at V and 4 bases at J, with 13 bases between the two ends. CDR3 in amino acids: CASSDGTGLYNSPLHF. The CDR3 bases are TGCGCCAGCAGTGATGGGACCGGCCTTTATAATTCACCCCTCCACTTT.

The chain has TRBV7-6 and TRBJ2-3; maybe TRBD2 (7 bases). Germline CDR1 SGHVS, CDR2 FNYEAQ. The CDR3 spans 18 residues. Trimming removed 5 bases at V and 3 bases at J, with 24 bases between. CDR3 protein: CASSPGGGRGDTTDTQYF. CDR3 sequence (DNA): TGTGCCAGCAGCCCCGGGGGCGGGAGAGGAGACACGACAGATACGCAGTATTTT.

About this clone: This same CDR3 is encoded by further DNA sequences in the sample. This chain uses TRBV7-9 with TRBJ2-7; 7 bases align to TRBD1. V dropped 6 bases and J dropped 1; count of bases not matched to a gene: 3. Per the germline V gene, CDR1 is SEHNR and CDR2 is FQNEAQ (reference sequence). The length of the CDR3 is 13 residues. The chain's CDR3 is CASSRTGSYEQYF. For the CDR3, the DNA is TGTGCCAGCAGTCGGACAGGTTCCTACGAGCAGTACTTC.

The V gene is TRBV29-1, the J gene TRBJ2-3, with 8 bases matching TRBD1. The CDR3 covers 16 residues. The germline CDR1 and CDR2 sequences are SQVTM and ANQGSEA. V shed 4 bases and J 4 bases; nucleotides not matched to a gene: 13. CDR3 nucleotides: TGCAGCGTTGTAATCTGGGACAGGAGGCTTCCAGATACGCAGTATTTT. Translating gives CSVVIWDRRLPDTQYF.

A single count supports this clone. The chain is built from TRBV9 and TRBJ1-3; D is unclear. The CDR3 extends over 17 amino acids. Trimming took 0 bases from V and 0 from J, leaving 13 bases between them. Germline loops: CDR1 SGDLS, CDR2 YYNGEE. DNA for the CDR3: TGTGCCAGCAGCGTAGGGGCAACCCCTTTCTCTGGAAACACCATATATTTT. Protein: CASSVGATPFSGNTIYF.

The chain joins TRBV6-5 to TRBJ2-3; weak D call: TRBD2 (6 bases). The germline V gene encodes CDR1 MNHEY and CDR2 SVGAGI. V lost 4 bases to trimming and J lost 10 bases, with 18 bases between them. This CDR3 is built from 14 residues. CDR3 sequence: CASSSPITGTPQYF. DNA of the CDR3: TGTGCCAGCAGTTCTCCAATTACCGGGACTCCGCAGTATTTT.

This chain uses TRBV2 with TRBJ2-1, with 8 nucleotides matching TRBD2. CDR1 is SNHLY, CDR2 FYNNEI, per germline. The trim removed 6 bases at V and 2 bases at J, leaving 6 bases unmatched. CDR3 length: 15 residues. CDR3 amino acids: CASRYSGSAYNEQFF. The CDR3, as DNA: TGTGCCAGCAGGTACAGCGGGAGTGCCTACAATGAGCAGTTCTTC. Full variable domain (rest looked up from reference TRBV2 and TRBJ2-1): EPEVTQTPSHQVTQMGQEVILRCVPISNHLYFYWYRQILGQKVEFLVSFYNNEISEKSEIFDDQFSVERPDGSNFTLKIRSTKLEDSAMYFCASRYSGSAYNEQFFGPGTRLTVL.

V usage is TRBV5-6 and J usage is TRBJ1-1; D is unclear. Trimming cost V 3 bases and J 5 bases, with 23 bases left between them. This CDR3 contains 17 residues. The germline V gene has CDR1 SGHDT and CDR2 YYEEEE. The CDR3 sequence: CASSSDSSREGWTEAFF. The CDR3 DNA follows: TGTGCCAGCAGCTCCGACTCCTCAAGGGAGGGCTGGACTGAAGCTTTCTTT. Full variable domain (remainder filled in from reference TRBV5-6 and TRBJ1-1): DAGVTQSPTHLIKTRGQQVTLRCSPKSGHDTVSWYQQALGQGPQFIFQYYEEEERQRGNFPDRFSGHQFPNYSSELNVNALLLGDSALYLCASSSDSSREGWTEAFFGQGTRLTVV.

The chain links TRBV9 to TRBJ2-7; the match to TRBD2 covers 8 bases. The CDR3 has 15 residues. V gave up 4 bases and J gave up 0 bases; unmatched junction bases: 6. The germline V gene encodes CDR1 SGDLS and CDR2 YYNGEE. The CDR3 reads CASSSSGLSSYEQYF. Here the CDR3 DNA reads TGTGCCAGCAGCTCTAGCGGGCTGAGCTCCTACGAGCAGTACTTC. Using reference TRBV9 and TRBJ2-7 for the parts outside the CDR3, the full variable domain is DSGVTQTPKHLITATGQRVTLRCSPRSGDLSVYWYQQSLDQGLQFLIQYYNGEERAKGNILERFSAQQFPDLHSELNLSSLELGDSALYFCASSSSGLSSYEQYFGPGTRLTVT.